This TCR beta chain comes out of a study of breast tumors, draining lymph nodes, adjacent tissues. Study-wide findings and caveats: Tumor and nontumor repertoires were significantly more similar in luminal-like than in basal-like breast cancer. Data fit most tumor T cells coming from lymph node, expanding in tumor. That most tumor T cells come from lymph nodes remained unproven.

Axillary draining lymph nodes of breast cancer patients supplied the node samples. In TCRdb, the multiplex PCR reads were re-called with MiXCR into one record per CDR3 protein. This sample has about 140,000 distinct CDR3 sequences; 30% to 35% occur once, and the top ten carry 2.3%. The CDR3 sequence is 15 residues long. Germline V gene lookup returns CDR1 SNHLY and CDR2 FYNNEI. V was shortened by 6 bases and J by 0 bases, with 9 bases between the two germline ends. This clonotype was seen repeatedly, ten times or more. Its antigen is unidentified. Material: axillary lymph node tissue. This receptor was identified in a female donor with breast cancer. Some clones in this sample may be carry-over from other donors' samples. This chain links TRBV2 with TRBJ1-6, with D unresolved. DNA of the CDR3: TGTGCCAGCAGGCCACAGAGCTCCTATAATTCACCCCTCCACTTT. It codes for CASRPQSSYNSPLHF.